This T cell receptor beta chain was retrieved from a study of T cell responses to AZD1222 COVID-19 vaccine. The study, taken as a whole, reports: Donors, mostly white British, included more females; clonal diversity was possibly underestimated. Among spike-specific TCRs, nearly half reportedly target unmutated variant regions. It was only after the peak T cell response that any repertoires were sampled.

As for this clone: The target antigen is unknown.

The table came from immunoSEQ multiplex PCR; TCRdb's copy has only in-frame clones and leaves some out. The table shows about 160,000 clones, with about 90% occurring only once. V was shortened by 6 bases and J by 3 bases, with 11 bases between the two germline ends. The CDR3 totals 13 residues. The sequencing here drew on peripheral blood, taken on day 0 of MenACWY control vaccination. This clonotype was obtained from an adult in good health. The rearrangement links TRBV12-3 or TRBV12-4 to TRBJ1-2; TRBD1 is a possible D gene (6 bases). The CDR3 bases are TGTGCCAGCAGAACACAGGGCGACTATGGCTACACCTTC. This codes for CASRTQGDYGYTF.